The 32 T cell receptor beta chains below come from one sample, sequenced in a study of T-cell reconstitution after alpha-beta-depleted transplantation in children. Using unique molecular identifiers, the investigators prepared the TCRbeta library. One entry per CDR3 protein results from TCRdb running MiXCR on the PCR reads. Here the sample spans around 380,000 distinct CDR3 sequences, roughly a tenth being singletons. The material sequenced was PBMCs from the stem cell graft donor, taken from the stem cell graft. The source of these receptors is a human donor who donated a stem cell graft to a child with acute myeloid leukemia.

This clonotype was seen a few times. The V and J genes are TRBV12-3 or TRBV12-4 and TRBJ1-2, with 9 nucleotides matching TRBD1. V lost 5 bases to trimming and J lost 7 bases; unmatched junction nucleotides: 5. The length of the CDR3 is 13 residues. The CDR3 bases are TGTGCCAGCAGTCCCGGGACAGGGACTGGCTACACCTTC. As protein: CASSPGTGTGYTF.

The J gene is TRBJ2-3, the V gene TRBV6-2 or TRBV6-3; 10 bases map to TRBD2. J was trimmed by 5 bases and V by 5 bases; bases with no gene match: 16. Germline CDR1 is MNHEY and CDR2 is SVGEGT. The CDR3 extends over 18 amino acids. For the CDR3, the DNA is TGTGCCAGCAGTCCGAGAGTCAGGACTAGCGGACTTGAAGATACGCAGTATTTT. Protein: CASSPRVRTSGLEDTQYF.

This chain joins TRBV3-1 and TRBJ1-4; unclear D gene. Germline values: CDR1 LGHDT, CDR2 YNNKEL (reference sequence). The CDR3 is 14 residues long. V was shortened by 0 bases and J by 5 bases, with 7 bases between the two germline ends. The CDR3 region has the DNA TGTGCCAGCAGCCAAGATGGGCGGAATGAAAAACTGTTTTTT. Translated: CASSQDGRNEKLFF.

In this sample, this clonotype turned up a few times. The rearrangement joins TRBV6-5 to TRBJ1-3, with a weak D call TRBD1 (5 bases). The CDR3 spans 15 residues. With 0 bases removed from V and 2 bases from J, the gap between germline ends came to 8 bases. CDR1 and CDR2 (germline): MNHEY, SVGAGI. Here the CDR3 reads CASSYSRGTGNTIYF. CDR3 nucleotide sequence: TGTGCCAGCAGTTACTCGAGGGGAACTGGAAACACCATATATTTT.

This clonotype occurred many times. The chain carries TRBV20-1 and TRBJ2-5; possibly TRBD2 for D (6 bases). Trimming took off 8 bases at V and 0 bases at J, with 19 bases between the two ends. Germline loops: CDR1 DFQATT, CDR2 SNEGSKA (reference sequence). The CDR3 length is 15 residues. CDR3 region: CSTSPPSAYQETQYF. Written as DNA, the CDR3 is TGCAGTACCTCTCCTCCTAGCGCATACCAAGAGACCCAGTACTTC.

The rearrangement joins TRBV9 to TRBJ1-2, with 7 bases fitting TRBD1. CDR3 size: 14 residues. From germline, CDR1 is SGDLS and CDR2 YYNGEE. V shed 4 bases and J 2 bases; nucleotides not matched to a gene: 5. The CDR3 loop is CASSSRTGNYGYTF. CDR3 nucleotides: TGTGCCAGCAGCTCCCGGACAGGCAACTATGGCTACACCTTC.

This clonotype was seen only a few times. This chain joins TRBV13 and TRBJ1-2; a weak D match, TRBD1 (5 bases). The CDR3 loop spans 16 amino acids. Germline values: CDR1 PRHDT, CDR2 FYEKMQ (reference sequence). V shed 5 bases and J shed 7 bases, with 23 bases lying between them. DNA of the CDR3: TGTGCCAGCAGCCGGAGAGGGACGAGGGAGGTTGTTGGCTACACCTTC. Protein product: CASSRRGTREVVGYTF.

This clonotype turned up a few times. The V gene is TRBV3-1, the J gene TRBJ2-1; D not certain. Deletions cut 0 bases from V and 9 bases from J, with 9 bases between. Germline CDR1 reads LGHDT; CDR2 reads YNNKEL (reference sequence). CDR3 length: 13 residues. Here the CDR3 DNA reads TGTGCCAGCAGCCAAGAACCTAGAAGTGAGCAGTTCTTC. Amino acid sequence: CASSQEPRSEQFF.

The gene calls are TRBV9 and TRBJ1-2; tentatively, D is TRBD1 (5 bases). Trimming removed 2 bases from V and 8 bases from J, with 13 bases in between. Germline V gives CDR1 SGDLS, CDR2 YYNGEE. CDR3 size: 13 residues. The DNA for the CDR3 is TGTGCCAGCAGCGTCAGGGATCGCTCGGGCTACACCTTC. This encodes CASSVRDRSGYTF. Looking up the rest from reference TRBV9 and TRBJ1-2 gives the full variable domain: DSGVTQTPKHLITATGQRVTLRCSPRSGDLSVYWYQQSLDQGLQFLIQYYNGEERAKGNILERFSAQQFPDLHSELNLSSLELGDSALYFCASSVRDRSGYTFGSGTRLTVV.

The genes are TRBV20-1 and TRBJ2-5, with a possible D match to TRBD2 (5 bases). V lost 2 bases, J lost 2 bases, and 12 bases lay in between. Germline assignment: CDR1 DFQATT and CDR2 SNEGSKA (reference sequence). This CDR3 is 14 amino acids long. This chain's CDR3 is CSARSATGQETQYF. The CDR3 DNA follows: TGCAGTGCTAGAAGTGCGACGGGACAAGAGACCCAGTACTTC.

This clonotype was seen at least ten times. The chain carries TRBV27 and TRBJ2-3, with 9 bases identical to TRBD2. The CDR3 extends over 14 amino acids. CDR1 and CDR2 (germline): MNHEY, SMNVEV (reference sequence). The V and J ends lost 5 bases and 6 bases, in that order; junction bases with no gene match: 6. CDR3 coding DNA: TGTGCCAGCAGTCTGGGACTAGCTTCGGATACGCAGTATTTT. Its protein product is CASSLGLASDTQYF.

This clonotype has just a few counts. V and J are TRBV20-1 and TRBJ2-7; D might be TRBD1 or TRBD2, each matching 5 bases. The V end lost 0 bases, the J end lost 5 bases, and 14 bases lay between the germline ends. The CDR3 covers 14 residues. Per the germline V gene, CDR1 is DFQATT and CDR2 is SNEGSKA (reference sequence). CDR3 protein: CSAREARESDEQYF. CDR3 in DNA: TGCAGTGCTAGAGAGGCCAGGGAGTCTGACGAGCAGTACTTC.

The chain recombines TRBV12-3 or TRBV12-4 with TRBJ2-5; 11 nucleotides match TRBD2. The V segment lost 6 bases and the J segment 5 bases; nucleotides outside the gene matches: 8. The CDR3 runs to 15 residues. For the CDR3, the DNA is TGTGCCAGCAGCTTTGCACTAGCGGGGGCGGAGACCCAGTACTTC. It yields the protein CASSFALAGAETQYF.

CDR3 DNA sequence: TGTGCCAGCAGCGAAACCGGGTCCAACTACAATGAGCAGTTCTTC. Translating gives CASSETGSNYNEQFF. The rearrangement uses TRBV5-6 and TRBJ2-1, with D unresolved. The CDR3 covers 15 residues. Per germline, CDR1 SGHDT and CDR2 YYEEEE. Trimming took 4 bases from V and 3 from J, leaving 14 bases between them.

This clonotype occurred a few times. The rearrangement links TRBV7-2 to TRBJ2-3; possible D gene TRBD2, 7 bases. V was pared by 1 base and J by 2 bases, with 10 bases between. The CDR3 is made up of 15 amino acids. The germline V gene encodes CDR1 SGHTA and CDR2 FQGNSA. CDR3 in amino acids: CASSLGGGYTDTQYF. The CDR3, as DNA: TGTGCCAGCAGCTTAGGCGGGGGCTACACAGATACGCAGTATTTT. The full variable domain, its missing parts supplied by reference TRBV7-2 and TRBJ2-3, is GAGVSQSPSNKVTEKGKDVELRCDPISGHTALYWYRQSLGQGLEFLIYFQGNSAPDKSGLPSDRFSAERTGGSVSTLTIQRTQQEDSAVYLCASSLGGGYTDTQYFGPGTRLTVL.

This clonotype was found a few times. The J gene is TRBJ1-6, the V gene TRBV20-1; D may be TRBD1 (5 bases). This CDR3 comprises 17 residues. V dropped 6 bases and J dropped 9 bases, with 27 bases sitting between them. Germline CDR1 and CDR2: DFQATT and SNEGSKA (reference sequence). CDR3 coding DNA: TGCAGTGCCCCCGGGGCCAGGGAACCTTTCGGCGGTTCACCCCTCCACTTT. This encodes CSAPGAREPFGGSPLHF.

This clonotype was recorded at least ten times. The rearrangement joins TRBV18 to TRBJ1-5; 8 bases match TRBD1. V was pared by 3 bases and J by 5 bases, with 6 bases of the junction left unmatched. The length of the CDR3 is 15 residues. CDR1 is KGHSH, CDR2 LQKENI, per germline. The CDR3 nucleotides are TGTGCCAGCTCACCCCAACAGGGGGGGGATCAGCCCCAGCATTTT. Translating gives CASSPQQGGDQPQHF.

This clonotype was observed at least ten times. The genes are TRBV28 and TRBJ2-7; 7 bases line up with TRBD1. Germline loops: CDR1 MDHEN, CDR2 SYDVKM. CDR3 size: 13 residues. Unmatched junction bases numbered 5, after V lost 2 bases and J lost 7 bases. The CDR3: CASSLDRVGEQYF. CDR3 DNA sequence: TGTGCCAGCAGTTTAGACAGGGTCGGGGAGCAGTACTTC. Complete variable domain (other parts from reference TRBV28 and TRBJ2-7): DVKVTQSSRYLVKRTGEKVFLECVQDMDHENMFWYRQDPGLGLRLIYFSYDVKMKEKGDIPEGYSVSREKKERFSLILESASTNQTSMYLCASSLDRVGEQYFGPGTRLTVT.

This clonotype was recorded at least ten times. V usage is TRBV12-3 or TRBV12-4 and J usage is TRBJ2-5, with D uncertain. Trimming took off 5 bases at V and 3 bases at J, with 7 bases between the two ends. CDR3 size: 12 residues. The chain's CDR3 is CASSNSEETQYF. The CDR3 nucleotides are TGTGCCAGCAGTAACAGCGAAGAGACCCAGTACTTC.

This clonotype was seen many times. V gene TRBV12-3 or TRBV12-4 combines with J gene TRBJ2-1; 7 bases agree with TRBD2. Unmatched junction bases numbered 4, after V lost 6 bases and J lost 5 bases. This CDR3 has 13 residues. CDR3 in amino acids: CASRPTSDNEQFF. DNA of the CDR3: TGTGCCAGCAGACCAACTAGCGACAATGAGCAGTTCTTC.

The sample holds a few counts of this clonotype. This rearrangement joins TRBV12-3 or TRBV12-4 to TRBJ2-6; TRBD1 matches at 7 bases. The CDR3 is made up of 18 amino acids. Trimming at V came to 5 bases and at J to 1 base, leaving 11 bases not matched to a gene. As DNA, the CDR3 is TGTGCCAGCAGTCCACCGGGACAGTACAGTTCTGGGGCCAACGTCCTGACTTTC. Translated: CASSPPGQYSSGANVLTF.

The CDR3 loop reads CASSYSPGVGAYEQYF. CDR3 coding DNA: TGTGCCAGCAGTTATAGTCCGGGGGTTGGAGCCTACGAGCAGTACTTC. The chain combines TRBV6-2 or TRBV6-3 with TRBJ2-7; perhaps TRBD2 as D (6 bases). Germline V lookup: CDR1 MNHEY, CDR2 SVGEGT. The CDR3 consists of 16 residues. V lost 3 bases, J lost 2 bases, and 17 bases lay in between.

The chain employs TRBV6-5 and TRBJ2-7; TRBD1 agrees at 9 bases. Trimming at V came to 0 bases and at J to 3 bases, leaving 3 bases not matched to a gene. The CDR3 covers 15 residues. Germline values: CDR1 MNHEY, CDR2 SVGAGI. CDR3 DNA: TGTGCCAGCAGTTACTCGACAGGGGGTGGCTACGAGCAGTACTTC. Its protein is CASSYSTGGGYEQYF.

The rearrangement joins TRBV20-1 to TRBJ1-2; 7 bases align to TRBD1. Trimming removed 6 bases from V and 3 bases from J; junction bases left unmatched: 7. Germline V gene data show CDR1 as DFQATT and CDR2 as SNEGSKA (reference sequence). CDR3 length equals 13 residues. CDR3 residues: CSATTGFDYGYTF. Written as DNA, the CDR3 is TGCAGTGCCACGACAGGGTTTGACTATGGCTACACCTTC.

This clonotype was seen a handful of times. The chain employs TRBV5-6 and TRBJ2-7; 10 bases are shared with TRBD2. The CDR3 runs 15 residues. Unmatched junction bases numbered 3, after V lost 3 bases and J lost 0 bases. The germline V gene encodes CDR1 SGHDT and CDR2 YYEEEE. Here the CDR3 DNA reads TGTGCCAGCAGCTCCCTAGCGGGGGCCTCCTACGAGCAGTACGTC. As protein: CASSSLAGASYEQYV.

There are many counts of this clonotype. CDR3 DNA: TGTGCCAGCAGTCCCCTGGATTTAGCGGGATTGTACGAGCAGTACTTC. Its protein is CASSPLDLAGLYEQYF. V usage is TRBV28 and J usage is TRBJ2-7; 8 bases agree with TRBD2. Germline assignment: CDR1 MDHEN and CDR2 SYDVKM. V gave up 5 bases and J gave up 4 bases; unmatched junction bases: 13. This CDR3 is built from 16 residues.

The chain is built from TRBV27 and TRBJ2-1; 7 nucleotides agree with TRBD2. With V trimmed by 5 bases and J by 2 bases, 9 bases remained unmatched. Germline values: CDR1 MNHEY, CDR2 SMNVEV (reference sequence). The CDR3 extends over 16 amino acids. The CDR3 DNA is TGTGCCAGCAGTCCTGCGGGAGCCCTTACCTACAATGAGCAGTTCTTC. Protein product: CASSPAGALTYNEQFF.

This clonotype was recorded a few times. The V call is TRBV27, the J call TRBJ2-7; TRBD2 matches at 8 bases. The germline V gene has CDR1 MNHEY and CDR2 SMNVEV (reference sequence). The CDR3 spans 15 residues. V was pared by 3 bases and J by 1 base, with 5 bases of the junction left unmatched. CDR3 DNA sequence: TGTGCCAGCAGTTTCGAGGTAGCGGGGTCCTACGAGCAGTACTTC. Protein sequence: CASSFEVAGSYEQYF.

This clonotype turned up a few times. The V gene is TRBV5-1, the J gene TRBJ2-5; 7 bases fit TRBD1. CDR1 is SGHRS, CDR2 YFSETQ, per germline. The CDR3 length is 13 residues. Trimming removed 4 bases from V and 4 bases from J; junction bases left unmatched: 4. The CDR3 DNA follows: TGCGCCAGCAGCGACAGGGTAGGAGAGACCCAGTACTTC. Its protein product is CASSDRVGETQYF.

V is TRBV5-1 and J is TRBJ2-7; 12 positions agree with TRBD1. Germline CDR1 is SGHRS and CDR2 is YFSETQ. The CDR3 has 15 amino acids. The V segment lost 4 bases and the J segment 6 bases; nucleotides outside the gene matches: 8. CDR3 sequence reads: CASSHTGTGGVEQYF. For the CDR3, the DNA is TGCGCCAGCAGCCACACCGGGACAGGGGGCGTCGAGCAGTACTTC.

This clonotype was observed many times. The gene calls are TRBV6-1 and TRBJ1-5; TRBD1 is a possible D gene (5 bases). From germline, CDR1 is MNHNS and CDR2 SASEGT. The V end lost 2 bases, the J end lost 6 bases, and 14 bases lay between the germline ends. The CDR3 runs 15 residues. The CDR3 spells CASSERWGIGQPQHF. The CDR3 nucleotides read TGTGCCAGCAGTGAACGATGGGGCATCGGTCAGCCCCAGCATTTT.

The table lists this clonotype with many counts. The chain carries TRBV5-1 and TRBJ1-5; a possible D gene is TRBD1 (5 bases). Trimming cost V 3 bases and J 3 bases, with 13 bases left between them. CDR3 length: 15 residues. CDR1 SGHRS and CDR2 YFSETQ come from the germline V gene. The CDR3 is CASSSAQGFNQPQHF. The DNA for the CDR3 is TGCGCCAGCAGCTCTGCTCAGGGATTCAATCAGCCCCAGCATTTT.